The 28 T cell receptor beta chains listed next were all sequenced from one sample in a study of post-analysis software for immune sequencing data. Findings and limits, study-wide: Higher frequency in patients than in controls was seen for about five TRBV segments, with TRBV5-6, TRBV5-1 and TRBV20-1 among them.

For these receptors, no antigen is known. cDNA libraries for TCR beta contained unique molecular identifiers. From the PCR reads, TCRdb called clonotypes with MiXCR, one entry per CDR3 protein. The sample lists fewer than 850,000 distinct CDR3 sequences, about 45% occurring once. The specimen was blood. These receptors were obtained from a girl aged 10-17 years with multiple sclerosis.

Details on this clonotype: A single base separates this from a much larger clone, so it may be a read error. V usage is TRBV6-5 and J usage is TRBJ1-2; 9 nucleotides align to TRBD1. The trim removed 6 bases at V and 3 bases at J, leaving 2 bases unmatched. Germline values: CDR1 MNHEY, CDR2 SVGAGI. The CDR3 extends over 13 amino acids. CDR3 nucleotide sequence: TGTGCCAGCAGATGGGACAGGGACTATGGCTACACCTTC. It specifies CASRWDRDYGYTF.

This clonotype was observed a few times. The V gene is TRBV20-1, the J gene TRBJ1-2, with TRBD1 identical over 9 bases. Per the germline V gene, CDR1 is DFQATT and CDR2 is SNEGSKA (reference sequence). This CDR3 spans 12 amino acids. Losses at the gene ends were 6 bases for V and 6 bases for J; bases not matched to a gene: 5. The CDR3, as DNA: TGCAGTGCGTTGGGACAGGGAGATGGCTACACCTTC. Translated, it gives CSALGQGDGYTF.

This clonotype was seen a few times. V usage is TRBV10-2 and J usage is TRBJ2-1, with D possibly being TRBD2 (6 bases). The germline CDR1 and CDR2 sequences are WSHSY and SAAADI. Deletions cut 0 bases from V and 5 bases from J, with 14 bases between. The CDR3 totals 16 residues. CDR3: CASSESLGGPNNEQFF. CDR3 nucleotides: TGCGCCAGCAGTGAGTCATTGGGGGGACCAAACAATGAGCAGTTCTTC.

The chain is built from TRBV5-5 and TRBJ2-3, with D maybe TRBD2 (6 bases). CDR1 and CDR2 from the germline V gene are SGHKS and YYEKEE (reference sequence). The CDR3 spans 17 residues. V dropped 2 bases and J dropped 0 bases, with 16 bases sitting between them. CDR3 DNA sequence: TGTGCCAGCAGCTTACTAGCAGCGGCGGGAAGCACAGATACGCAGTATTTT. It is translated as CASSLLAAAGSTDTQYF. Supplemented by reference TRBV5-5 and TRBJ2-3, the full variable domain reads DAGVTQSPTHLIKTRGQQVTLRCSPISGHKSVSWYQQVLGQGPQFIFQYYEKEERGRGNFPDRFSARQFPNYSSELNVNALLLGDSALYLCASSLLAAAGSTDTQYFGPGTRLTVL.

The V and J genes are TRBV20-1 and TRBJ2-1, with D unresolved. The germline V and J ends were trimmed by 6 bases and 8 bases, with 14 bases remaining between them. The CDR3 sequence is 12 residues long. Germline assignment: CDR1 DFQATT and CDR2 SNEGSKA (reference sequence). For the CDR3, the DNA is TGCAGTGCGGTTGGGCAGCCCGATGAGCAGTTCTTC. Encoded protein: CSAVGQPDEQFF.

This clonotype was counted at least ten times. This chain connects TRBV20-1 to TRBJ2-1, with 10 positions matching TRBD2. CDR1 and CDR2 from the germline V gene are DFQATT and SNEGSKA (reference sequence). The trim removed 5 bases at V and 3 bases at J, leaving 4 bases unmatched. The CDR3 spans 14 residues. CDR3 in amino acids: CSAPGTSDYNEQFF. CDR3 DNA: TGCAGTGCTCCCGGGACTAGCGACTACAATGAGCAGTTCTTC.

The gene calls are TRBV5-6 and TRBJ2-3, with a possible D match to TRBD2 (5 bases). Trimming shortened V by 6 bases and J by 1 base, and 15 bases separated the two germline ends. CDR3 size: 15 residues. Germline V lookup: CDR1 SGHDT, CDR2 YYEEEE. The CDR3 DNA follows: TGTGCCAGCATGTATCTGGACTTTGGCACAGATACGCAGTATTTT. Translating gives CASMYLDFGTDTQYF.

CDR3 loop: CAISGTDNEQFF. As DNA, the CDR3 is TGTGCCATCAGCGGCACTGACAATGAGCAGTTCTTC. The chain recombines TRBV10-3 with TRBJ2-1; D remains unclear. The CDR3 has 12 amino acids. V was clipped by 6 bases and J by 5 bases, with 8 bases between them. Germline V gene sequence: CDR1 ENHRY, CDR2 SYGVKD.

V and J are TRBV5-1 and TRBJ1-2, with D tentatively TRBD1 (5 bases). V gave up 0 bases and J gave up 8 bases, with 14 bases separating them. The length of the CDR3 is 14 residues. Per the germline V gene, CDR1 is SGHRS and CDR2 is YFSETQ. As DNA, the CDR3 is TGCGCCAGCAGCTTGGATACACCCCGGGACGGCTACACCTTC. Protein: CASSLDTPRDGYTF.

CDR3: CASSPSTGIGGTDTQYF. CDR3 bases: TGTGCCAGCAGCCCGTCGACAGGTATAGGAGGCACAGATACGCAGTATTTT. This chain joins TRBV7-9 and TRBJ2-3; maybe TRBD1 (6 bases). The CDR3 has 17 residues. CDR1 and CDR2 from the germline V gene are SEHNR and FQNEAQ (reference sequence). V was clipped by 5 bases and J by 1 base, with 19 bases between them.

In its sample, this clonotype was seen a few times. The rearrangement links TRBV30 to TRBJ2-3; TRBD2 is a possible D gene (6 bases). The CDR3 is 12 amino acids. The ends were cut back, 0 bases at V and 7 bases at J, with 8 bases in the middle. Germline V gives CDR1 GTSNPN, CDR2 SVGIG (reference sequence). CDR3 residues: CAWSVSGYTQYF. CDR3 in DNA: TGTGCCTGGAGTGTCAGCGGGTATACGCAGTATTTT.

This clonotype turned up a few times. The chain links TRBV6-1 to TRBJ2-7, with TRBD1 matching 7 bases. Germline trimming cut 4 bases from V and 2 bases from J; bases unmatched to any gene: 8. Germline V gene sequence: CDR1 MNHNS, CDR2 SASEGT. The CDR3 is 15 amino acids. The CDR3 bases are TGTGCCAGCAGTGTAGCGACAGGGACGACCTACGAGCAGTACTTC. Translation: CASSVATGTTYEQYF.

The table lists this clonotype with a few counts. This chain links TRBV20-1 with TRBJ1-5; 11 bases map to TRBD1. V lost 0 bases to trimming and J lost 4 bases; unmatched junction nucleotides: 5. The CDR3 extends over 16 amino acids. CDR1 is DFQATT and CDR2 is SNEGSKA in the germline V gene (reference sequence). The CDR3 spells CSARDFGQGANQPQHF. The CDR3 DNA reads as TGCAGTGCTAGAGACTTCGGACAGGGGGCGAATCAGCCCCAGCATTTT.

The chain employs TRBV7-9 and TRBJ2-1; 16 bases agree with TRBD2. Germline V gene sequence: CDR1 SEHNR, CDR2 FQNEAQ (reference sequence). J gave up 1 base and V 5 bases, and 11 bases lay outside the gene matches. This CDR3 contains 20 residues. The CDR3 here is CASSPPAGTSGRGSYNEQFF. The CDR3 bases are TGTGCCAGCAGCCCCCCGGCTGGGACTAGCGGGAGGGGGTCCTACAATGAGCAGTTCTTC.

For the CDR3, the DNA is TGCGCCAGCAGCTTGGCCCCGGGACAGGAATATGGCTACACCTTC. It is translated as CASSLAPGQEYGYTF. The chain has TRBV5-1 and TRBJ1-2, with 8 bases that match TRBD1. CDR3 size: 15 residues. V was pared by 0 bases and J by 5 bases, with 6 bases of the junction left unmatched. Germline CDR1 SGHRS, CDR2 YFSETQ.

This clonotype was counted between two and nine times. The genes are TRBV30 and TRBJ2-1; D is undetermined. The germline V gene encodes CDR1 GTSNPN and CDR2 SVGIG (reference sequence). Trimming took 6 bases from V and 0 from J, leaving 12 bases between them. The CDR3 runs 14 residues. The CDR3 protein is CACQTPGSYNEQFF. Written as DNA, the CDR3 is TGTGCCTGCCAGACCCCCGGCTCCTACAATGAGCAGTTCTTC. The full variable domain, in which reference TRBV30 and TRBJ2-1 provide the parts outside the CDR3, is SQTIHQWPATLVQPVGSPLSLECTVEGTSNPNLYWYRQAAGRGLQLLFYSVGIGQISSEVPQNLSASRPQDRQFILSSKKLLLSDSGFYLCACQTPGSYNEQFFGPGTRLTVL.

The chain uses TRBV4-1 and TRBJ2-3, with no clear D. The CDR3 covers 14 residues. Germline lookup yields CDR1 MGHRA and CDR2 YSYEKL. V was pared by 4 bases and J by 4 bases, with 12 bases between. The CDR3, as DNA: TGCGCCAGCAGCCGCGGACCAGACGCAGATACGCAGTATTTT. Translation: CASSRGPDADTQYF.

A few counts support this clonotype. The chain links TRBV29-1 to TRBJ2-1; a weak D match, TRBD2 (6 bases). This CDR3 has 18 amino acids. V lost 0 bases to trimming and J lost 0 bases, with 18 bases between them. Per the germline V gene, CDR1 is SQVTM and CDR2 is ANQGSEA. Here the CDR3 reads CSVEEERSGEASYNEQFF. CDR3 nucleotides: TGCAGCGTTGAAGAGGAAAGGTCGGGGGAGGCCTCCTACAATGAGCAGTTCTTC.

On this clonotype itself: A junction end diverges from the germline sequence, so it may reflect a read error. Written as DNA, the CDR3 is TGTGCCAACAGTTTGGGCGGGCGCGAGCAGTACTTC. It encodes CANSLGGREQYF. This rearrangement joins TRBV12-3 or TRBV12-4 to TRBJ2-7; D is perhaps TRBD2 (5 bases). This CDR3 region has 12 residues.

The chain joins TRBV28 to TRBJ2-7, with 11 bases lining up with TRBD1. V was clipped by 3 bases and J by 0 bases; unmatched bases: 19. This CDR3 contains 21 residues. Germline CDR1 is MDHEN and CDR2 is SYDVKM. CDR3 protein: CASSFDGTGGHRGRSSYEQYF. CDR3 DNA: TGTGCCAGCAGTTTTGACGGGACAGGGGGGCACAGGGGGAGAAGCTCCTACGAGCAGTACTTC.

This clonotype was seen a few times. The chain employs TRBV15 and TRBJ2-5, with D possibly matching TRBD1 (5 bases). Germline-derived CDR1 and CDR2 are LNHNV and YYDKDF (reference sequence). The CDR3 is made up of 14 amino acids. V lost 1 base and J lost 0, with 6 bases in between. CDR3 sequence reads: CATSRVRDQETQYF. CDR3 bases: TGTGCCACCAGCAGAGTCAGGGACCAAGAGACCCAGTACTTC.

Only one count was recorded for this clonotype. The V call is TRBV5-1, the J call TRBJ2-1; 8 positions match TRBD1. CDR1 and CDR2 from the germline V gene are SGHRS and YFSETQ. J lost 0 bases, V lost 5 bases, and 13 bases had no gene match. The CDR3 totals 18 residues. CDR3 DNA sequence: TGCGCCAGCAGTAAAGGCCCCGGACAGGGCCTCTCCTACAATGAGCAGTTCTTC. Amino acids: CASSKGPGQGLSYNEQFF.

The chain couples TRBV10-3 to TRBJ2-3; tentatively, D is TRBD1 or TRBD2 (5 bases each). The V end lost 3 bases, the J end lost 9 bases, and 10 bases lay between the germline ends. The CDR3 contains 12 residues. Germline values: CDR1 ENHRY, CDR2 SYGVKD. Here the CDR3 reads CAISERRGTQYF. In DNA, the CDR3 is TGTGCCATCAGTGAACGTCGGGGCACGCAGTATTTT.

The rearrangement links TRBV7-2 to TRBJ2-5; 7 nucleotides line up with TRBD2. The tail of the sequence fits TRBJ2-7 better, so the J call may be wrong. The CDR3 extends over 16 amino acids. Germline loops: CDR1 SGHTA, CDR2 FQGNSA. The CDR3 DNA reads as TGTGCCAGCAGCTCCGGGGATGGGGGGGTGTTCCACGAGCAGTACTTC. This gives the protein CASSSGDGGVFHEQYF.

V and J are TRBV27 and TRBJ2-6; D unresolved. V was pared by 6 bases and J by 0 bases, with 9 bases between. The CDR3 has 15 amino acids. CDR1 and CDR2 from the germline V gene are MNHEY and SMNVEV (reference sequence). Here the CDR3 DNA reads TGTGCCAGCAGCCCTACCCTCTCTGGGGCCAACGTCCTGACTTTC. Protein product: CASSPTLSGANVLTF.

Concerning this clonotype: A much more abundant neighbour one base away suggests this may be a read error. The CDR3 spells CASSWRTARWHGYTF. CDR3 in DNA: TGTGCCAGCAGTTGGAGGACAGCCCGCTGGCATGGCTACACCTTC. The V call is TRBV6-6, the J call TRBJ1-2; maybe TRBD1 (6 bases). The CDR3 loop spans 15 amino acids. Germline CDR1 reads MNHNY; CDR2 reads SVGAGI (reference sequence). Trimming took 4 bases from V and 6 from J, leaving 18 bases between them.

This chain uses TRBV29-1 with TRBJ1-2, with 7 positions matching TRBD1. CDR3 length equals 13 residues. Germline-derived CDR1 and CDR2 are SQVTM and ANQGSEA. J was trimmed by 4 bases and V by 6 bases; bases with no gene match: 8. The CDR3 sequence is CSVRQGSLYGYTF. CDR3 nucleotide sequence: TGCAGCGTCCGACAGGGATCCCTCTATGGCTACACCTTC.

This chain links TRBV24-1 with TRBJ2-5; 9 bases match TRBD1. This CDR3 is built from 17 residues. The V and J ends lost 4 bases and 1 base, in that order; junction bases with no gene match: 9. Germline lookup yields CDR1 KGHDR and CDR2 SFDVKD. The CDR3 DNA is TGTGCCACCAGTGACCTACCGGGACAGGGAAGCCAAGAGACCCAGTACTTC. As protein: CATSDLPGQGSQETQYF.